This TCR beta chain was sequenced for a study of blood T cells in healthy people across ages. At the level of the study: With template switching, about one barcoded beta molecule was captured per two T cells. Study conclusions and caveats: Using unsorted PBMCs precluded a conclusive naive versus antigen-experienced comparison.

As concerns this clonotype: Its target is not known.

The use of a sample-barcoded 5' primer and a J-beta primer mix characterized a second PCR of roughly 6 to 12 cycles. TCRdb reprocessed the 5' RACE reads with MiXCR, giving one entry per CDR3 protein. Here the sample spans 720,000 or so distinct CDR3 sequences, around 43% being singletons. The germline CDR1 and CDR2 sequences are LNHNV and YYDKDF (reference sequence). The CDR3 covers 16 residues. V lost 6 bases, J lost 6 bases, and 8 bases stayed unmatched. This TCR was sampled from an older man in good health. This chain joins TRBV15 and TRBJ2-2; 12 bases agree with TRBD2. Sequencing used blood. Written as DNA, the CDR3 is TGTGCCACCAGTCCGAGACTAGCGGGGGTCTCCGGGGAGCTGTTTTTT. Residues: CATSPRLAGVSGELFF.